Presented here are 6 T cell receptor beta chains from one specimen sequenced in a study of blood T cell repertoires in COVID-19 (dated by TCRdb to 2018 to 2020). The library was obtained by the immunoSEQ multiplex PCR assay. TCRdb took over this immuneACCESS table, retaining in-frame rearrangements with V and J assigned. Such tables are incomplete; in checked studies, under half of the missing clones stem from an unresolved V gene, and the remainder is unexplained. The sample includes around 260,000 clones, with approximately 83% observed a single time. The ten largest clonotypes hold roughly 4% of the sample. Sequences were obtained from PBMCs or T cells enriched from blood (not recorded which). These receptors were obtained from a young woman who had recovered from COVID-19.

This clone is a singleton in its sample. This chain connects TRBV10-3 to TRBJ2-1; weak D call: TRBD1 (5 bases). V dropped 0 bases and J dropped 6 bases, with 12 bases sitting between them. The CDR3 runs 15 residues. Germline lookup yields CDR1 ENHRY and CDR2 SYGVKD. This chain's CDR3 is CAISESGQGPNEQFF. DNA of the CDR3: TGTGCCATCAGTGAGTCGGGGCAGGGCCCCAATGAGCAGTTCTTC.

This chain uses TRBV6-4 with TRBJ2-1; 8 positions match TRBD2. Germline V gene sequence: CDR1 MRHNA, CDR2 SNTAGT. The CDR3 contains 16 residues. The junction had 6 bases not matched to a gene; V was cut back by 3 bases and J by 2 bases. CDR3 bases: TGTGCCAGCAGTGAATTCGGGGGGGCCGCCTACAATGAGCAGTTCTTC. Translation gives CASSEFGGAAYNEQFF.

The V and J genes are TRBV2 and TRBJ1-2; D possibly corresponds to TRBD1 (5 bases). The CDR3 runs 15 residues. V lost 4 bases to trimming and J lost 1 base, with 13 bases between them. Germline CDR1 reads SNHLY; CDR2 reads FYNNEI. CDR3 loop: CASSGTRGINYGYTF. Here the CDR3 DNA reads TGTGCCAGCAGTGGAACCCGGGGGATTAACTATGGCTACACCTTC.

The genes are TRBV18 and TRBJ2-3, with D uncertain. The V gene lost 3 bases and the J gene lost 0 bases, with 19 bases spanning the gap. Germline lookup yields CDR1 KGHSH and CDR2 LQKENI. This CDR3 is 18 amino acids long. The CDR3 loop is CASSPLNAEITSTDTQYF. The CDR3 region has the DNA TGTGCCAGCTCACCTCTTAATGCCGAAATTACTAGCACAGATACGCAGTATTTT. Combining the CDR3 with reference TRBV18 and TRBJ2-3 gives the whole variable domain NAGVMQNPRHLVRRRGQEARLRCSPMKGHSHVYWYRQLPEEGLKFMVYLQKENIIDESGMPKERFSAEFPKEGPSILRIQQVVRGDSAAYFCASSPLNAEITSTDTQYFGPGTRLTVL.

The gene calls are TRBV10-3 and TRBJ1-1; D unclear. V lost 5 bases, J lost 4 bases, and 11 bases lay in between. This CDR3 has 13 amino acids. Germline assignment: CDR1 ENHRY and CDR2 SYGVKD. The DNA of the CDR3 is TGTGCCATCAGTCAAAGCGGGGTCACTGAAGCTTTCTTT. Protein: CAISQSGVTEAFF.

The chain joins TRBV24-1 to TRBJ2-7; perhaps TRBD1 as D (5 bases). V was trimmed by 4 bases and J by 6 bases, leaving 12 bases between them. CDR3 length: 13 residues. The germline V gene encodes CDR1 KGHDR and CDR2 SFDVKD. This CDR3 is CATSDPTGTEQYF. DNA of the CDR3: TGTGCCACCAGTGACCCAACAGGTACCGAGCAGTACTTC.